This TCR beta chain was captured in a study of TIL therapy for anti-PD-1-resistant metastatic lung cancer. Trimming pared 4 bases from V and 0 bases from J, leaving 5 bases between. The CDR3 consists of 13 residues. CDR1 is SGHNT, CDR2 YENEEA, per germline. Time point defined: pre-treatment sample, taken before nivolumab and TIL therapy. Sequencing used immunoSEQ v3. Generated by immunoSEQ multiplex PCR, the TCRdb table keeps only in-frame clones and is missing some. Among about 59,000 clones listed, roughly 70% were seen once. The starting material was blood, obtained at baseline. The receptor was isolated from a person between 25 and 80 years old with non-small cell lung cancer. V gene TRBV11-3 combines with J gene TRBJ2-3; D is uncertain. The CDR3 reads CASSSESTDTQYF. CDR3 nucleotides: TGTGCCAGCAGCTCCGAAAGCACAGATACGCAGTATTTT.